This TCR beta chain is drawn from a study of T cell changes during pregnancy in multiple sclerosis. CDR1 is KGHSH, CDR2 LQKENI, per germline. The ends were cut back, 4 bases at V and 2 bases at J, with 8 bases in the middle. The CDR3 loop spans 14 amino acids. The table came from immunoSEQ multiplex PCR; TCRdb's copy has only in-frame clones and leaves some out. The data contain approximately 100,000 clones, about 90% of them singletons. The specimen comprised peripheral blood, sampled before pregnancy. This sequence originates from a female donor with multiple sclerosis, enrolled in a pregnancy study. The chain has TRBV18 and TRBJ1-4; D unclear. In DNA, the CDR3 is TGTGCCAGCTCACTCACCGGGACTAATGAAAAACTGTTTTTT. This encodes CASSLTGTNEKLFF.